The clone carrying this T cell receptor (beta chain) has just a few counts. This table comes from immunoSEQ multiplex PCR, and its TCRdb copy is limited to in-frame clones, with some not included. Of 200,000 or so clones in the sample, 82% were seen once. The entry originates in a study of blood T cell repertoires in COVID-19. Study-wide background: T cells, B-cell-depleted T cells, or PBMCs supplied cDNA or gDNA.

Looked up from germline, CDR1 is MDHEN and CDR2 is SYDVKM. Trimming shortened V by 2 bases and J by 7 bases, and 15 bases separated the two germline ends. CDR3 length: 15 residues. V is TRBV28 and J is TRBJ2-4; D perhaps matches TRBD2 (5 bases). The sample taken for sequencing was peripheral blood. The receptor was isolated from a human donor with acute or convalescent COVID-19. The donor label of this sample is uncertain. The CDR3 reads CASSLPGREGNIQYF. The DNA of the CDR3 is TGTGCCAGCAGTTTACCCGGACGGGAAGGGAACATTCAGTACTTC. Complete variable domain (other parts from reference TRBV28 and TRBJ2-4): DVKVTQSSRYLVKRTGEKVFLECVQDMDHENMFWYRQDPGLGLRLIYFSYDVKMKEKGDIPEGYSVSREKKERFSLILESASTNQTSMYLCASSLPGREGNIQYFGAGTRLSVL.